This entry concerns a single T cell receptor (beta chain). No change in lesions over the prior 6 months defined stable disease. Patients who had received treatment within the previous three months were excluded. This entry belongs to a study of resident and recirculating memory T cells in vitiligo. Study in general: Samples were epidermis from two lesional and two nonlesional sites, plus PBMCs. No cells were sorted; samples were homogenized just before genomic DNA extraction.

Sequencing used immunoSEQ multiplex PCR; TCRdb keeps in-frame clones, though not all of them. The table has 55,000 to 75,000 clones, roughly nine tenths seen once; the top ten hold over 4.5%. CDR1 is SGHTA and CDR2 is FQGNSA in the germline V gene. V shed 5 bases and J shed 5 bases, with 12 bases lying between them. The CDR3 is 13 residues long. This clonotype was obtained from a male donor with vitiligo. The specimen sequenced was blood. The chain combines TRBV7-2 with TRBJ2-5, with D maybe TRBD2 (5 bases). CDR3 nucleotides: TGTGCCAGCAGCGCGGGTGGGTGGGAGACCCAGTACTTC. The encoded protein is CASSAGGWETQYF.